Sequencing of this TCR beta chain was carried out in a study of cytomegalovirus exposure and HLA in healthy donors. Study as a whole: Across 300 to 400 genotyped donors, 81% landed in the Caucasian-associated ancestry cluster. Study-wide results and caveats: There were a few CMV-associated chains whose specificity for CMV antigens was confirmed in vitro.

Losses at the gene ends were 3 bases for V and 7 bases for J; bases not matched to a gene: 4. The length of the CDR3 is 15 residues. Germline V lookup: CDR1 MRHNA, CDR2 SNTAGT. The PCR contained 60 Vbeta and 13 Jbeta primers. Repertoires were generated with immunoSEQ multiplex PCR, while TCRdb's copy carries only in-frame clones and drops some. The table lists 100,000 to 150,000 clones. To note about this clone: The antigen is undetermined.

The specimen sequenced was PBMCs. V is TRBV6-4 and J is TRBJ2-1; 12 bases map to TRBD2. This TCR came from a man younger than 30 in good health and CMV-seronegative. The CDR3 protein is CASSETSGGGNEQFF. The CDR3 DNA sequence: TGTGCCAGCAGTGAGACTAGCGGGGGCGGTAATGAGCAGTTCTTC.